A selection of T cell receptor beta chains follows, all from one sample in a study of blood T cell repertoires in COVID-19. The data were produced by immunoSEQ multiplex PCR, yet TCRdb's version contains in-frame clones alone and is incomplete. Of around 300,000 clones listed, around 89% are singletons. The material sequenced was PBMCs or T cells enriched from blood (not recorded which). The receptors derive from a woman aged 18 to 35 with acute COVID-19. The CDR3 runs from the conserved cysteine through the conserved F or W. Each record gives: CDR3 protein, CDR3 DNA, D gene, clone size, V gene, J gene, CDR3 length. The D gene is left open where the match is weak. Not all rows give a size; the values are once, few, many and, for expanded clones, a class.

CDR3aa: CASRQVSLDGLNTEAFF; CDR3nt: TGTGCCAGCAGGCAAGTATCGCTAGACGGCCTCAACACTGAAGCTTTCTTT; d_gene: NA; abundance: NA; v_gene: TRBV3-1/TRBV3-2; j_gene: TRBJ1-1; len: 17
CDR3aa: CAIKSGGVTDTQYF; CDR3nt: TGTGCCATCAAAAGCGGGGGGGTCACAGATACGCAGTATTTT; d_gene: TRBD2; abundance: NA; v_gene: TRBV2; j_gene: TRBJ2-3; len: 14
CDR3aa: CASSLWTGRDEQYF; CDR3nt: TGCGCCAGCAGCTTGTGGACAGGGAGGGACGAGCAGTACTTC; d_gene: NA; abundance: NA; v_gene: TRBV5-1; j_gene: TRBJ2-7; len: 14
CDR3aa: CASSIRRTGYNEKLFF; CDR3nt: TGTGCCAGCAGTATCCGGAGGACAGGCTATAATGAAAAACTGTTTTTT; d_gene: TRBD1; abundance: NA; v_gene: TRBV6-2/TRBV6-3; j_gene: TRBJ1-4; len: 16
CDR3aa: CATSGTDREGYGYTF; CDR3nt: TGTGCCACCAGCGGGACCGACAGGGAAGGCTATGGCTACACCTTC; d_gene: TRBD1; abundance: NA; v_gene: TRBV15; j_gene: TRBJ1-2; len: 15
CDR3aa: CASSPWNRGSTDTQYF; CDR3nt: TGTGCCAGCTCACCATGGAACAGGGGGAGCACAGATACGCAGTATTTT; d_gene: TRBD1; abundance: NA; v_gene: TRBV18; j_gene: TRBJ2-3; len: 16
CDR3aa: CAWSGLAGELFF; CDR3nt: TGTGCCTGGAGTGGGTTAGCCGGGGAGCTGTTTTTT; d_gene: NA; abundance: once; v_gene: TRBV30; j_gene: TRBJ2-2; len: 12
CDR3aa: CASSGGVAYEQYF; CDR3nt: TGTGCCAGCAGCGGGGGGGTAGCTTACGAGCAGTACTTC; d_gene: TRBD2; abundance: NA; v_gene: TRBV11-2; j_gene: TRBJ2-7; len: 13
CDR3aa: CASSIRDSLNTEAFF; CDR3nt: TGTGCCAGTAGTATTAGGGACAGCTTAAACACTGAAGCTTTCTTT; d_gene: TRBD1; abundance: NA; v_gene: TRBV19; j_gene: TRBJ1-1; len: 15
CDR3aa: CASSRSGTSGSYEQFF; CDR3nt: TGTGCCAGCAGCCGATCCGGGACTAGCGGGAGCTATGAGCAGTTCTTC; d_gene: TRBD2; abundance: NA; v_gene: TRBV3-1/TRBV3-2; j_gene: TRBJ2-1; len: 16
CDR3aa: CASSLRHLSGTGGGEQYF; CDR3nt: TGCGCCAGCAGCCTCCGTCACCTCTCCGGGACAGGGGGGGGCGAGCAGTACTTC; d_gene: TRBD1; abundance: once; v_gene: TRBV4-1; j_gene: TRBJ2-7; len: 18
CDR3aa: CATSRGRTSGTSTDTQYF; CDR3nt: TGTGCCACCAGCAGAGGTCGGACTAGCGGGACTAGCACAGATACGCAGTATTTT; d_gene: TRBD2; abundance: NA; v_gene: TRBV15; j_gene: TRBJ2-3; len: 18
CDR3aa: CASSYREKVLNYGYTF; CDR3nt: TGTGCCAGCAGTTACAGGGAGAAGGTCCTTAACTATGGCTACACCTTC; d_gene: NA; abundance: NA; v_gene: TRBV6-5; j_gene: TRBJ1-2; len: 16
CDR3aa: CASSTRGGRGNQPQHF; CDR3nt: TGTGCCAGCTCTACTCGGGGGGGACGAGGCAATCAGCCCCAGCATTTT; d_gene: NA; abundance: once; v_gene: TRBV18; j_gene: TRBJ1-5; len: 16
CDR3aa: CASSHLLTGTETQYF; CDR3nt: TGCGCCAGCAGCCACCTATTAACAGGGACAGAGACCCAGTACTTC; d_gene: NA; abundance: NA; v_gene: TRBV4-3; j_gene: TRBJ2-5; len: 15
CDR3aa: CASSDSAGTGEQFF; CDR3nt: TGTGCCAGCAGTGACTCGGCGGGGACGGGAGAGCAGTTCTTC; d_gene: NA; abundance: NA; v_gene: TRBV6-4; j_gene: TRBJ2-1; len: 14
CDR3aa: CASSKGLAGVQGTGELFF; CDR3nt: TGTGCCAGCAGCAAAGGACTAGCGGGAGTCCAAGGGACCGGGGAGCTGTTTTTT; d_gene: TRBD2; abundance: NA; v_gene: TRBV7-3; j_gene: TRBJ2-2; len: 18
CDR3aa: CASKGRQGSNQPQHF; CDR3nt: TGTGCCAGTAAGGGGAGGCAGGGTAGCAATCAGCCCCAGCATTTT; d_gene: NA; abundance: once; v_gene: TRBV19; j_gene: TRBJ1-5; len: 15
CDR3aa: CASSSRTDYLEKLFF; CDR3nt: TGTGCCAGTAGTTCAAGGACAGATTACCTCGAAAAACTGTTTTTT; d_gene: NA; abundance: NA; v_gene: TRBV19; j_gene: TRBJ1-4; len: 15
CDR3aa: CAIRPGQGASGSGNTIYF; CDR3nt: TGTGCCATCAGACCGGGACAGGGGGCATCGGGTTCTGGAAACACCATATATTTT; d_gene: TRBD1; abundance: NA; v_gene: TRBV10-3; j_gene: TRBJ1-3; len: 18
CDR3aa: CASSEPGQANYGYTF; CDR3nt: TGTGCCAGCAGTGAGCCGGGACAGGCTAACTATGGCTACACCTTC; d_gene: TRBD1; abundance: NA; v_gene: TRBV25-1; j_gene: TRBJ1-2; len: 15
CDR3aa: CASSSTTTNEKLFF; CDR3nt: TGTGCCAGCAGTTCGACAACAACTAATGAAAAACTGTTTTTT; d_gene: NA; abundance: NA; v_gene: TRBV6-6; j_gene: TRBJ1-4; len: 14
CDR3aa: CASSLLNNEQFF; CDR3nt: TGTGCCAGCAGTTTATTAAACAATGAGCAGTTCTTC; d_gene: NA; abundance: NA; v_gene: TRBV27; j_gene: TRBJ2-1; len: 12
CDR3aa: CASSRQGASYNEQFF; CDR3nt: TGTGCCAGCAGTCGACAGGGGGCCTCCTACAATGAGCAGTTCTTC; d_gene: TRBD1; abundance: NA; v_gene: TRBV6-2/TRBV6-3; j_gene: TRBJ2-1; len: 15
CDR3aa: CASSLGTGGAWITEAFF; CDR3nt: TGTGCCAGCAGCTTGGGGACAGGGGGCGCCTGGATCACTGAAGCTTTCTTT; d_gene: TRBD1; abundance: NA; v_gene: TRBV5-4; j_gene: TRBJ1-1; len: 17
CDR3aa: CASSQVLGAGGHVAQYF; CDR3nt: TGTGCCAGCAGCCAAGTACTTGGAGCGGGAGGCCACGTGGCCCAGTACTTC; d_gene: TRBD2; abundance: NA; v_gene: TRBV4-2; j_gene: TRBJ2-5; len: 17
CDR3aa: CASSAGLAGALPTDTQYF; CDR3nt: TGCGCCAGCAGCGCTGGACTAGCGGGAGCCCTACCTACAGATACGCAGTATTTT; d_gene: TRBD2; abundance: NA; v_gene: TRBV5-1; j_gene: TRBJ2-3; len: 18
CDR3aa: CASSLGQASSPLHF; CDR3nt: TGTGCCAGCAGTTTAGGACAGGCTAGCTCACCCCTCCACTTT; d_gene: TRBD1; abundance: NA; v_gene: TRBV27; j_gene: TRBJ1-6; len: 14
CDR3aa: CASSGRQIWGYTF; CDR3nt: TGTGCCAGCAGCGGACGACAGATTTGGGGCTACACCTTC; d_gene: NA; abundance: NA; v_gene: TRBV9; j_gene: TRBJ1-2; len: 13
CDR3aa: CASSRLAGGRRGTDTQYF; CDR3nt: TGCGCCAGTTCCCGACTAGCGGGAGGGCGTAGGGGCACAGATACGCAGTATTTT; d_gene: TRBD2; abundance: once; v_gene: TRBV5-1; j_gene: TRBJ2-3; len: 18
CDR3aa: CASSLSGGPGEQYF; CDR3nt: TGTGCCAGCAGTTTATCCGGGGGGCCGGGCGAGCAGTACTTC; d_gene: NA; abundance: NA; v_gene: TRBV28; j_gene: TRBJ2-7; len: 14
CDR3aa: CSVGRPQAFF; CDR3nt: TGCAGCGTTGGGAGGCCTCAAGCTTTCTTT; d_gene: NA; abundance: NA; v_gene: TRBV29-1; j_gene: TRBJ1-1; len: 10
CDR3aa: CASRRTGGLEPQHF; CDR3nt: TGTGCCAGCAGGCGGACAGGGGGCCTGGAACCCCAGCATTTT; d_gene: TRBD1; abundance: few; v_gene: TRBV6-5; j_gene: TRBJ1-5; len: 14
CDR3aa: CSASVGQGALGQFF; CDR3nt: TGCAGTGCTAGTGTGGGACAGGGGGCATTGGGGCAGTTCTTC; d_gene: TRBD1; abundance: NA; v_gene: TRBV20-1; j_gene: TRBJ2-1; len: 14
CDR3aa: CASRQPDRTYEQYF; CDR3nt: TGTGCCAGCAGGCAACCCGACAGGACTTACGAGCAGTACTTC; d_gene: NA; abundance: once; v_gene: TRBV2; j_gene: TRBJ2-7; len: 14
CDR3aa: CASSPRTGAADTQYF; CDR3nt: TGTGCCAGCTCACCCCGGACAGGGGCGGCAGATACGCAGTATTTT; d_gene: TRBD1; abundance: NA; v_gene: TRBV18; j_gene: TRBJ2-3; len: 15
CDR3aa: CASSVGLAYNEQFF; CDR3nt: TGTGCCAGTAGTGTGGGACTAGCCTACAATGAGCAGTTCTTC; d_gene: TRBD2; abundance: NA; v_gene: TRBV19; j_gene: TRBJ2-1; len: 14
CDR3aa: CASSFPGRSSYNEQFF; CDR3nt: TGTGCCAGCAGTTTTCCGGGGAGGAGCTCCTACAATGAGCAGTTCTTC; d_gene: NA; abundance: once; v_gene: TRBV27; j_gene: TRBJ2-1; len: 16
CDR3aa: CASSSTAMNTEAFF; CDR3nt: TGTGCCAGCAGTTCGACAGCAATGAACACTGAAGCTTTCTTT; d_gene: NA; abundance: NA; v_gene: TRBV27; j_gene: TRBJ1-1; len: 14
CDR3aa: CASSSLPDGTYEQYF; CDR3nt: TGCGCCAGCAGCTCCTTACCGGACGGGACCTACGAGCAGTACTTC; d_gene: NA; abundance: NA; v_gene: TRBV5-1; j_gene: TRBJ2-7; len: 15
CDR3aa: CASIQLPSGSNSPLHF; CDR3nt: TGTGCCAGCATTCAGTTGCCCTCAGGGTCTAATTCACCCCTCCACTTT; d_gene: NA; abundance: NA; v_gene: TRBV28; j_gene: TRBJ1-6; len: 16
CDR3aa: CASSDAGTLNTEAFF; CDR3nt: TGTGCCAGCAGTGACGCCGGGACATTGAACACTGAAGCTTTCTTT; d_gene: NA; abundance: NA; v_gene: TRBV25-1; j_gene: TRBJ1-1; len: 15
CDR3aa: CASSVVAGGRGEQFF; CDR3nt: TGTGCCAGCAGCGTAGTAGCGGGAGGGCGGGGGGAGCAGTTCTTC; d_gene: TRBD2; abundance: NA; v_gene: TRBV9; j_gene: TRBJ2-1; len: 15
CDR3aa: CASRLGRVNTGELFF; CDR3nt: TGTGCCAGCAGGTTGGGGAGGGTGAACACCGGGGAGCTGTTTTTT; d_gene: TRBD2; abundance: once; v_gene: TRBV7-2; j_gene: TRBJ2-2; len: 15
CDR3aa: CASSYEFSGLNSPLHF; CDR3nt: TGTGCCAGCAGTTATGAGTTTTCAGGGTTAAATTCACCCCTCCACTTT; d_gene: NA; abundance: NA; v_gene: TRBV6-5; j_gene: TRBJ1-6; len: 16
CDR3aa: CASSSPSGRLNTGELFF; CDR3nt: TGTGCCAGCAGCTCTCCTAGCGGGAGGTTAAACACCGGGGAGCTGTTTTTT; d_gene: TRBD2; abundance: NA; v_gene: TRBV7-9; j_gene: TRBJ2-2; len: 17
CDR3aa: CASGLVGLAGGAYNEQFF; CDR3nt: TGTGCTAGTGGTTTGGTAGGGCTAGCGGGAGGGGCCTACAATGAGCAGTTCTTC; d_gene: TRBD2; abundance: NA; v_gene: TRBV12-5; j_gene: TRBJ2-1; len: 18
CDR3aa: CAISESILRHSYEQYF; CDR3nt: TGTGCCATCAGTGAGTCGATACTCCGCCACTCCTACGAGCAGTACTTC; d_gene: NA; abundance: NA; v_gene: TRBV10-3; j_gene: TRBJ2-7; len: 16
CDR3aa: CASSALGQVSGVNTEAFF; CDR3nt: TGTGCCAGCAGCGCACTAGGACAGGTTTCCGGGGTGAACACTGAAGCTTTCTTT; d_gene: TRBD1; abundance: NA; v_gene: TRBV11-3; j_gene: TRBJ1-1; len: 18
CDR3aa: CATSRGTSVSSYNEQFF; CDR3nt: TGTGCCACCAGCCGAGGGACTAGCGTTAGCTCCTACAATGAGCAGTTCTTC; d_gene: TRBD2; abundance: NA; v_gene: TRBV24-1; j_gene: TRBJ2-1; len: 17
CDR3aa: CASSLVGHESTQYF; CDR3nt: TGCGCCAGCAGCTTGGTCGGTCACGAGAGTACGCAGTATTTT; d_gene: NA; abundance: few; v_gene: TRBV5-1; j_gene: TRBJ2-3; len: 14
CDR3aa: CASSPLSRGSNTEAFF; CDR3nt: TGTGCCAGCTCACCCCTCTCTCGCGGATCGAACACTGAAGCTTTCTTT; d_gene: NA; abundance: NA; v_gene: TRBV18; j_gene: TRBJ1-1; len: 16
CDR3aa: CASSLGTRMSGGSSYEQYF; CDR3nt: TGTGCCAGCTCACTGGGGACACGGATGAGCGGGGGAAGCTCCTACGAGCAGTACTTC; d_gene: TRBD2; abundance: NA; v_gene: TRBV18; j_gene: TRBJ2-7; len: 19
CDR3aa: CASSLYGQGNSPLHF; CDR3nt: TGTGCCAGCAGTTTATACGGACAGGGAAATTCACCCCTCCACTTT; d_gene: TRBD1; abundance: few; v_gene: TRBV27; j_gene: TRBJ1-6; len: 15
CDR3aa: CASSPGTGGGNQPQHF; CDR3nt: TGTGCCAGCAGCCCAGGGACAGGGGGTGGCAATCAGCCCCAGCATTTT; d_gene: TRBD1; abundance: few; v_gene: TRBV27; j_gene: TRBJ1-5; len: 16
CDR3aa: CASSQRVAGPTDTQYF; CDR3nt: TGCGCCAGCAGCCAAAGGGTAGCGGGACCCACAGATACGCAGTATTTT; d_gene: TRBD2; abundance: NA; v_gene: TRBV4-1; j_gene: TRBJ2-3; len: 16
CDR3aa: CASSYEGRSPGELFF; CDR3nt: TGTGCCAGCAGTTACGAGGGCAGGTCCCCCGGGGAGCTGTTTTTT; d_gene: NA; abundance: few; v_gene: TRBV6-2/TRBV6-3; j_gene: TRBJ2-2; len: 15
CDR3aa: CASSSQGQGSTGNTIYF; CDR3nt: TGTGCCAGCAGCTCTCAAGGACAGGGAAGTACTGGAAACACCATATATTTT; d_gene: TRBD1; abundance: NA; v_gene: TRBV7-9; j_gene: TRBJ1-3; len: 17